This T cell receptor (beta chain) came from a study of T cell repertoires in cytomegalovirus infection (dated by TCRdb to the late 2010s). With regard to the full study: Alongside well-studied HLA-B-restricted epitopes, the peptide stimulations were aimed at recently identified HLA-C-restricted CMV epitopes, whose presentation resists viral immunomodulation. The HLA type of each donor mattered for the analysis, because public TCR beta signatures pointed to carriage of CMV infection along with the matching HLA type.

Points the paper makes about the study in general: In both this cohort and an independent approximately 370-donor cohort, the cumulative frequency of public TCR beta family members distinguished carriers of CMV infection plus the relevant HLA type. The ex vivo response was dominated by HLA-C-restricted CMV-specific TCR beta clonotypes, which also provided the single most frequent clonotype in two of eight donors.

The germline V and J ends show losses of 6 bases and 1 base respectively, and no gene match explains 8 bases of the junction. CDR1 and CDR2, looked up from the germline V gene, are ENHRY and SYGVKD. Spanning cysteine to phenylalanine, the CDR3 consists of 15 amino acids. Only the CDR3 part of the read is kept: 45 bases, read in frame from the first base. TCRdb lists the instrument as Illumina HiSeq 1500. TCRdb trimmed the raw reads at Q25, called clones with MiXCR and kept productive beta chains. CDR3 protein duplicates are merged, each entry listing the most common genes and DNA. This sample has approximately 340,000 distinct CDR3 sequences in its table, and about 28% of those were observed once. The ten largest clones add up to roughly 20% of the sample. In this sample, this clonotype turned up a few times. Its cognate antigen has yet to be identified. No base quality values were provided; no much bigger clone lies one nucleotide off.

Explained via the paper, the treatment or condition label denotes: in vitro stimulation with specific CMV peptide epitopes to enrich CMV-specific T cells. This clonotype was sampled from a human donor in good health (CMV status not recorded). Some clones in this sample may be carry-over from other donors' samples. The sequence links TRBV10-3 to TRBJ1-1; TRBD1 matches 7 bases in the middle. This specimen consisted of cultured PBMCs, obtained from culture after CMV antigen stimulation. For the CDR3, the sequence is CAISLRQGPNTEAFF. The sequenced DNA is TGTGCCATCAGCCTTCGACAGGGTCCGAACACTGAAGCTTTCTTT.